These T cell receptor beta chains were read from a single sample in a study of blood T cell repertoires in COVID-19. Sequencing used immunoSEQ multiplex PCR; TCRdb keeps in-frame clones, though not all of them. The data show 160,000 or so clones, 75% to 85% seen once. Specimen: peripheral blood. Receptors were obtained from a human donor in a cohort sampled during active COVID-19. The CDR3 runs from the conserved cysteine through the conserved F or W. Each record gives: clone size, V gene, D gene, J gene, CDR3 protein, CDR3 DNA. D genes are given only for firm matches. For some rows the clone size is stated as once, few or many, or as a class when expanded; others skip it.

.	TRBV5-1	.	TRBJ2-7	CASSPGRGSYEQYF	TGCGCCAGCAGCCCGGGTCGGGGGTCCTACGAGCAGTACTTC
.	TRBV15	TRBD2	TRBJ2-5	CATSRDSGGVETQYF	TGTGCCACCAGCAGAGATTCGGGGGGGGTAGAGACCCAGTACTTC
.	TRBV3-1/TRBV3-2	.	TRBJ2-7	CASSQGGLNYEQYF	TGTGCCAGCAGCCAAGGGGGACTCAACTACGAGCAGTACTTC
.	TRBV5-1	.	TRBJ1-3	CASSFRGEPGNTIYF	TGCGCCAGCAGCTTCAGGGGCGAACCTGGAAACACCATATATTTT
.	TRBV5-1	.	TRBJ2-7	CASRLRTASNEQYF	TGCGCCAGCAGACTGAGGACAGCGTCCAACGAGCAGTACTTC
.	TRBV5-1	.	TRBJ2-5	CASSSGGQETQYF	TGCGCCAGCAGCTCCGGGGGCCAAGAGACCCAGTACTTC
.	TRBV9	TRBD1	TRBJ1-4	CASSDRGTTNEKLFF	TGTGCCAGCAGCGACAGGGGGACAACTAATGAAAAACTGTTTTTT
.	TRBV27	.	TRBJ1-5	CASRSRGAPNQPQHF	TGTGCCAGCAGGTCCCGGGGGGCCCCCAATCAGCCCCAGCATTTT
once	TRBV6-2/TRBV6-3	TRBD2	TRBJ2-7	CASSPIHGLAGVPYEQYF	TGTGCCAGCAGTCCGATTCATGGGCTAGCGGGAGTACCCTACGAGCAGTACTTC
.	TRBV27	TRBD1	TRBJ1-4	CASSLTGPNEKLFF	TGTGCCAGCAGTTTGACAGGGCCTAATGAAAAACTGTTTTTT
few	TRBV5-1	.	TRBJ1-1	CASSLESGRSTEAFF	TGCGCCAGCAGCTTGGAATCAGGGAGGAGCACTGAAGCTTTCTTT
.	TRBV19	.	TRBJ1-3	CASSIQGLNTIYF	TGTGCCAGTAGTATTCAGGGTTTGAACACCATATATTTT
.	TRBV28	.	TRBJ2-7	CASTQHSSYEQYF	TGTGCCAGCACCCAGCACAGCTCCTACGAGCAGTACTTC
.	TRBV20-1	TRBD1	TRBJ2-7	CSASEGASYEQYF	TGCAGTGCTAGTGAGGGGGCGTCCTACGAGCAGTACTTC
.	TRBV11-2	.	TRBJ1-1	CASSLGLGQFHTEAFF	TGTGCCAGCAGCTTAGGGCTAGGACAGTTCCACACTGAAGCTTTCTTT
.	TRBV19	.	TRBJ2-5	CASRFQDNQETQYF	TGTGCCAGTAGGTTCCAAGACAATCAAGAGACCCAGTACTTC
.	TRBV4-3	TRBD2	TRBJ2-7	CASSQGGGEGYEQYF	TGCGCCAGCAGCCAAGGGGGAGGGGAGGGCTACGAGCAGTACTTC
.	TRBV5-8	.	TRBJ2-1	CASSLPGLPYNEQFF	TGTGCCAGCAGCTTGCCGGGACTCCCCTACAATGAGCAGTTCTTC
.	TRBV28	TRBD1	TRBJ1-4	CASSIQTGISEKLFF	TGTGCCAGCAGTATCCAGACAGGGATAAGTGAAAAACTGTTTTTT
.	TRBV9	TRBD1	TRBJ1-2	CASSHRTGAGYGYTF	TGTGCCAGCAGCCATAGGACAGGGGCGGGCTATGGCTACACCTTC
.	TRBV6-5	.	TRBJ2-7	CASRQGTKEQYF	TGTGCCAGCAGGCAGGGGACAAAAGAGCAGTACTTC
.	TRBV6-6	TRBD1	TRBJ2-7	CASSYFPGQGGEQYF	TGTGCCAGCAGTTACTTTCCGGGACAGGGGGGCGAGCAGTACTTC
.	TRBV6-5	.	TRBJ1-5	CASSPRGNQPQHF	TGTGCCAGCAGTCCTAGGGGGAATCAGCCCCAGCATTTT
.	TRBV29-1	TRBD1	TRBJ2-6	CSVRDRGSGANVLTF	TGCAGCGTCCGGGACAGGGGGAGCGGGGCCAACGTCCTGACTTTC
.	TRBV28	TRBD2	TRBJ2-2	CAIPAGGVHTGELFF	TGTGCCATCCCAGCGGGAGGGGTCCACACCGGGGAGCTGTTTTTT
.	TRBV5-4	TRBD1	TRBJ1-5	CASSRGTGRNQPQHF	TGTGCCAGCAGCCGCGGGACAGGGCGCAATCAGCCCCAGCATTTT
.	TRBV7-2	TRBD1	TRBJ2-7	CASSLAGQASYEQYF	TGTGCCAGCAGCTTAGCGGGACAGGCTTCCTACGAGCAGTACTTC
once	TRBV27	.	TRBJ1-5	CASRQDSFSNQPQHF	TGTGCCAGCAGACAAGACAGCTTTAGCAATCAGCCCCAGCATTTT
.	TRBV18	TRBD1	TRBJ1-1	CASSPARDSQAFF	TGTGCCAGCTCACCTGCGCGGGACAGCCAAGCTTTCTTT
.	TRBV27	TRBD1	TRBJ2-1	CASSPRTGFNEQFF	TGTGCCAGCAGTCCCCGGACAGGGTTCAATGAGCAGTTCTTC
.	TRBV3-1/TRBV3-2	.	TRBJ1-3	CASSQNTAGGNTIYF	TGTGCCAGCAGCCAAAACACCGCAGGGGGAAACACCATATATTTT
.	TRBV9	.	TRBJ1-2	CASSVVGSGYTF	TGTGCCAGCAGCGTGGTGGGGAGTGGCTACACCTTC
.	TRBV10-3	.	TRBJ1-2	CAISESRGGGDYTF	TGTGCCATCAGTGAGTCGCGGGGGGGCGGCGACTACACCTTC
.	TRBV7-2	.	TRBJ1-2	CASSWTVYGYTF	TGTGCCAGCAGCTGGACAGTTTATGGCTACACCTTC
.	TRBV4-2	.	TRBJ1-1	CASSPRQGMNTEAFF	TGTGCCAGCAGCCCGCGCCAGGGCATGAACACTGAAGCTTTCTTT
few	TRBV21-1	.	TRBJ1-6	CASKPEQGNSPLHF	TGTGCCAGCAAACCGGAACAGGGCAATTCACCCCTCCACTTT
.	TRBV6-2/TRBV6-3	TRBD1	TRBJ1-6	CASSYFTLTGAGSPLHF	TGTGCCAGCAGTTACTTTACCCTCACAGGGGCTGGATCACCCCTCCACTTT
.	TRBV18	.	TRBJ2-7	CASSPPGLDPNYEQYF	TGTGCCAGCTCACCCCCCGGGTTAGATCCTAACTACGAGCAGTACTTC
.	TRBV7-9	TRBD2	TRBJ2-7	CASSPSGTSGTYEQYF	TGTGCCAGCAGCCCGTCCGGGACTAGCGGGACCTACGAGCAGTACTTC
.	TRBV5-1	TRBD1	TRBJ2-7	CASSPGQPYEQYF	TGCGCCAGCAGCCCGGGACAGCCCTACGAGCAGTACTTC
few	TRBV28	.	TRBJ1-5	CASSFDSFGNQPQHF	TGTGCCAGCAGTTTTGACAGCTTCGGCAATCAGCCCCAGCATTTT
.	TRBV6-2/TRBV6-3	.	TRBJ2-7	CASSYTGYEQYF	TGTGCCAGCAGTTACACGGGTTACGAGCAGTACTTC
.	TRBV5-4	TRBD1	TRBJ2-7	CASSTGQGGSGEQYF	TGTGCCAGCAGCACTGGACAGGGCGGCTCGGGGGAGCAGTACTTC
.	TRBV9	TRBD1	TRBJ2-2	CASSGGQGAITGELFF	TGTGCCAGCAGCGGAGGACAGGGGGCTATCACCGGGGAGCTGTTTTTT
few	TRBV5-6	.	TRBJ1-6	CASSLRRANSPLHF	TGTGCCAGCAGCTTGAGGCGGGCAAATTCACCCCTCCACTTT
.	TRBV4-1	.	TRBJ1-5	CASSQGTYSNQPQHF	TGCGCCAGCAGCCAAGGGACTTATAGCAATCAGCCCCAGCATTTT
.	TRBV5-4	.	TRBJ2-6	CASSPGASGSSGANVLTF	TGTGCCAGCAGCCCGGGGGCTAGCGGTAGCTCTGGGGCCAACGTCCTGACTTTC
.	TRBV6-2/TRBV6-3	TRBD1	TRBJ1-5	CASSTTGGRQPQHF	TGTGCCAGCAGTACTACAGGGGGCAGGCAGCCCCAGCATTTT
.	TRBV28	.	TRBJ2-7	CASSFSSEQYF	TGTGCCAGCAGTTTTTCTAGCGAGCAGTACTTC
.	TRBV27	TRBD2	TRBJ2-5	CASSLMSGTSGATQYF	TGTGCCAGCAGCCTTATGTCCGGGACTAGCGGGGCGACCCAGTACTTC